The T cell receptor (beta chain) described here comes from a study of blood T cell repertoires in COVID-19. In the study's own analysis: Reference gene primer amplification in the assay estimated nucleated cell counts. The method was immunoSEQ multiplex PCR; TCRdb's version includes in-frame clones alone and lacks a portion of them. D and trimming were read from the DNA, whereas the V and J calls and clone size are those reported in that table. The data contain fewer than 350,000 clones, roughly 87% of them singletons. The germline gives CDR1 SGHRS, CDR2 YFSETQ. V shed 3 bases and J shed 2 bases, with 21 bases lying between them. The CDR3 spans 17 residues.

The source material was peripheral blood. The source of this sequence is a man in his late teens or twenties with active or convalescent COVID-19. The chain combines TRBV5-1 with TRBJ2-7; TRBD1 might be the D (6 bases). The CDR3, as DNA: TGCGCCAGCAGCTCCCCCTCTGGACAGCGTGATACCTACGAGCAGTACTTC. Protein product: CASSSPSGQRDTYEQYF.